This entry lists 21 T cell receptor beta chains sequenced from one sample in a study of neurological immune-mediated disorders (dated 2019 in TCRdb). The sample's time point label is to be understood as: technical triplicate 2. The library was built by means of 5' RACE. Sequencing instrument: Illumina HiSeq 2500. TCRdb cleaned the public reads at Q25 with fastp, built clones with MiXCR and kept in-frame beta chains. Each record represents a unique CDR3 protein, reported with the most common genes and DNA among its rows. For this sample the table gives roughly 30,000 distinct CDR3 sequences, of which roughly 13% were detected only once. Under 6.5% of the sample is in the top ten clones. Sequencing was carried out using CD4+ T cells from blood. Receptors originate from a female donor with HTLV-1-associated myelopathy (HAM/TSP).

This clonotype was recorded many times. The chain has TRBV20-1 and TRBJ2-2, with 11 bases matching TRBD2. Per the germline V gene, CDR1 is DFQATT and CDR2 is SNEGSKA (reference sequence). The CDR3 is made up of 13 amino acids. V lost 6 bases to trimming and J lost 7 bases; unmatched junction nucleotides: 4. CDR3 nucleotides: TGCAGTGCCAGGACTAGCGGGTACGGGGAGCTGTTTTTT. This translates into CSARTSGYGELFF.

This clonotype was recorded at least ten times. J is TRBJ1-1 and V is TRBV28; D not certain. Germline loops: CDR1 MDHEN, CDR2 SYDVKM. There are 12 residues in the CDR3. Trimming left V 5 bases short and J 4 bases short, with 8 bases between. DNA for the CDR3: TGTGCCAGCAGTCCTTCGCTCACTGAAGCTTTCTTT. It yields the protein CASSPSLTEAFF.

This clonotype was seen repeatedly, ten times or more. V and J are TRBV7-9 and TRBJ2-7; D possibly uses TRBD1 or TRBD2 (5 bases each). Germline CDR1 and CDR2: SEHNR and FQNEAQ (reference sequence). The CDR3 runs to 15 residues. Trimming left V 5 bases short and J 2 bases short, with 16 bases between. For the CDR3, the DNA is TGTGCCAGCAGCCCCGCGGCCGGGACCACCTACGAGCAGTACTTC. It yields the protein CASSPAAGTTYEQYF.

This clonotype was found many times. This chain links TRBV18 with TRBJ2-7; D is unclear. The germline V gene has CDR1 KGHSH and CDR2 LQKENI. Trimming stripped 1 base from V and 0 bases from J, with 7 bases between. The CDR3 consists of 14 residues. CDR3: CASSPRTDSYEQYF. For the CDR3, the DNA is TGTGCCAGCTCACCACGTACGGACTCCTACGAGCAGTACTTC.

This clonotype was seen repeatedly, ten times or more. This chain joins TRBV9 and TRBJ2-7, with 9 positions matching TRBD1. From germline, CDR1 is SGDLS and CDR2 YYNGEE. Trimming cost V 3 bases and J 7 bases; bases outside gene matches: 11. The CDR3 length is 15 residues. In DNA, the CDR3 is TGTGCCAGCAGCGGAGTGGGGGACAGGGCGAGAGAGCAGTACTTC. Translated, it gives CASSGVGDRAREQYF.

This clonotype was seen ten or more times. The chain has TRBV21-1 and TRBJ2-2. TRBV21-1 is termed a pseudogene. This CDR3 comprises 16 residues. The CDR3 is CASSKAGTKGTRELFF. CDR3 in DNA: TGTGCCAGCAGCAAAGCGGGCACCAAAGGCACCCGGGAGCTGTTTTTT.

This clonotype has ten or more counts. The chain is built from TRBV20-1 and TRBJ2-3, with 10 positions matching TRBD2. Germline V CDR1 and CDR2: DFQATT, SNEGSKA (reference sequence). The CDR3 has 17 residues. The V segment lost 0 bases and the J segment 1 base; nucleotides outside the gene matches: 7. The CDR3 DNA reads as TGCAGTGCTAGAGATTATACTACTAGCGGGGGCACAGATACGCAGTATTTT. It translates to CSARDYTTSGGTDTQYF.

This clonotype has a count of ten or more. This chain uses TRBV6-2 or TRBV6-3 with TRBJ2-1; possibly TRBD1 for D (5 bases). The germline V and J ends were trimmed by 7 bases and 0 bases, with 13 bases remaining between them. CDR1 is MNHEY, CDR2 SVGEGT, per germline. CDR3 length equals 15 residues. CDR3 bases: TGTGCCAGCAACCCCGTTGGGGCCTCCTACAATGAGCAGTTCTTC. This encodes CASNPVGASYNEQFF.

The count of this clonotype is one. The junction does not match germline at one end; this may be a read error. V gene TRBV6-5 combines with J gene TRBJ2-3, with D perhaps assigned TRBD1 or TRBD2 (5 bases each). The CDR3 runs 15 residues. Germline V gives CDR1 MNHEY, CDR2 SVGAGI. In nucleotides, the CDR3 is TGTGCCAACAGTCCCATGGGGGAACGGGCCGATACGCAGTATTTT. Its protein product is CANSPMGERADTQYF.

As to this clonotype: The junction departs from germline at one end; a sequencing error may be responsible. The V and J genes are TRBV6-2 or TRBV6-3 and TRBJ1-3; no firm D call. The germline V gene has CDR1 MNHEY and CDR2 SVGEGT. CDR3 length: 15 residues. CDR3 bases: TGTGCCAGCAGCACCCTGGCAACCTCTAGAAACACCATATATTTT. As protein: CASSTLATSRNTIYF.

This clonotype was recorded at least ten times. V gene TRBV28 combines with J gene TRBJ2-7, with 7 bases fitting TRBD1. With 6 bases clipped from V and 5 bases from J, the junction kept 10 bases outside the gene matches. CDR1 is MDHEN, CDR2 SYDVKM, per germline. The CDR3 has 14 residues. The CDR3, as DNA: TGTGCCAGCAGCCAAGACAGGGCTTTCCACGAGCAGTACTTC. This translates into CASSQDRAFHEQYF.

This clonotype has a count of ten or more. This chain joins TRBV10-3 and TRBJ2-5; possibly TRBD1 or TRBD2 for D (6 bases each). V was pared by 8 bases and J by 5 bases, with 9 bases between. The length of the CDR3 is 11 residues. Germline values: CDR1 ENHRY, CDR2 SYGVKD. This CDR3 reads CAIGGGETQYF. The DNA of the CDR3 is TGTGCCATCGGAGGGGGGGAGACCCAGTACTTC.

This clonotype was detected ten times or more. The chain couples TRBV5-1 to TRBJ2-3; D is tentatively TRBD1 or TRBD2 (5 bases each). Per germline, CDR1 SGHRS and CDR2 YFSETQ. The V end lost 0 bases, the J end lost 2 bases, and 16 bases lay between the germline ends. The CDR3 covers 17 residues. CDR3 in amino acids: CASSLAGTDGYTDTQYF. The CDR3 DNA reads TGCGCCAGCAGCTTGGCCGGGACGGACGGATACACAGATACGCAGTATTTT.

This clonotype was observed at least ten times. V usage is TRBV7-2 and J usage is TRBJ2-7, with D possibly being TRBD2 (6 bases). V lost 5 bases and J 3 bases, leaving 14 bases between the germline ends. The CDR3 extends over 14 amino acids. CDR1 is SGHTA and CDR2 is FQGNSA in the germline V gene. DNA for the CDR3: TGTGCCAGCAGCCCCGGGGGTCTTCTCTACGAGCAGTACTTC. Protein product: CASSPGGLLYEQYF.

This clonotype was recorded at least ten times. The chain recombines TRBV29-1 with TRBJ1-1; D ambiguous. There are 14 residues in the CDR3. V lost 5 bases and J lost 1, with 14 bases in between. The germline V gene has CDR1 SQVTM and CDR2 ANQGSEA. The CDR3 DNA is TGCAGCGTTTATTCCCTTTTGGAGAACACTGAAGCTTTCTTT. It specifies CSVYSLLENTEAFF.

This clonotype was counted at least ten times. The rearrangement uses TRBV7-2 and TRBJ1-4; D perhaps matches TRBD1 (5 bases). The CDR3 extends over 16 amino acids. V gave up 5 bases and J gave up 7 bases, with 20 bases separating them. Per the germline V gene, CDR1 is SGHTA and CDR2 is FQGNSA. The CDR3 coding sequence is TGTGCCAGCAGCCTCGCGAATCAGGGTCCCCTTGAAAAACTGTTTTTT. This translates into CASSLANQGPLEKLFF.

This clonotype came up many times. The gene calls are TRBV24-1 and TRBJ2-1, with TRBD1 as a possible D gene (6 bases). Germline loops: CDR1 KGHDR, CDR2 SFDVKD. The germline V and J ends were trimmed by 0 bases and 4 bases, with 12 bases remaining between them. This CDR3 is 16 amino acids long. CDR3 protein: CATSDLRGSSYNEQFF. Here the CDR3 DNA reads TGTGCCACCAGTGATTTGAGGGGGAGCTCTTACAATGAGCAGTTCTTC.

This clonotype was seen ten or more times. V usage is TRBV20-1 and J usage is TRBJ2-1; 10 bases map to TRBD2. The V and J ends lost 0 bases and 0 bases, in that order; junction bases with no gene match: 8. There are 18 residues in the CDR3. Germline V CDR1 and CDR2: DFQATT, SNEGSKA (reference sequence). The CDR3 coding sequence is TGCAGTGCTAGAGACACTAGCGGGACGGCCCGCTCCTACAATGAGCAGTTCTTC. Residues: CSARDTSGTARSYNEQFF.

This clonotype was counted many times. The V call is TRBV6-5, the J call TRBJ2-3, with D uncertain. V lost 1 base to trimming and J lost 1 base, with 9 bases between them. The CDR3 is made up of 15 amino acids. The germline CDR1 and CDR2 sequences are MNHEY and SVGAGI. The CDR3 sequence is CASSYLSRGTDTQYF. CDR3 DNA: TGTGCCAGCAGTTACTTGTCTCGGGGCACAGATACGCAGTATTTT.

This clonotype was seen many times. V and J are TRBV7-9 and TRBJ2-3, with TRBD2 identical over 9 bases. The CDR3 length is 16 residues. Trimming took 1 base from V and 6 from J; bases not matched to a gene: 8. Germline V gene data show CDR1 as SEHNR and CDR2 as FQNEAQ (reference sequence). CDR3: CASSLGASGIGDTQYF. For the CDR3, the DNA is TGTGCCAGCAGCTTAGGGGCTAGCGGGATTGGTGATACGCAGTATTTT. The full variable domain, its missing parts supplied by reference TRBV7-9 and TRBJ2-3, is DTGVSQNPRHKITKRGQNVTFRCDPISEHNRLYWYRQTLGQGPEFLTYFQNEAQLEKSRLLSDRFSAERPKGSFSTLEIQRTEQGDSAMYLCASSLGASGIGDTQYFGPGTRLTVL.

This clonotype was observed many times. The V gene is TRBV7-6, the J gene TRBJ1-3, with D uncertain. The germline gives CDR1 SGHVS, CDR2 FNYEAQ. CDR3 length equals 15 residues. The V and J ends lost 4 bases and 3 bases respectively, with 13 bases between them. The DNA of the CDR3 is TGTGCCAGCAGCTCACACGGGGAAGATGGAAACACCATATATTTT. Protein product: CASSSHGEDGNTIYF.